This T cell receptor (beta chain) was captured by sequencing in a study of early stage breast cancer tumors. The wider study: ER+/PR+/HER2- status applied to about 80% of the 16 invasive breast tumors. General study points: Compared with adjacent normal breast tissue, tumors showed roughly 2.5-fold greater T cell density and higher clonality. Most shared enriched TCRB sequences were commonly generated ones. Unsorted bulk genomic DNA sequencing lacked pairing and functional marker data.

This CDR3 comprises 17 residues. V dropped 4 bases and J dropped 4; count of bases not matched to a gene: 13. The germline V gene encodes CDR1 PRHDT and CDR2 FYEKMQ (reference sequence). As to this clone: No antigen is known for it.

Clones were sequenced by immunoSEQ multiplex PCR, and TCRdb holds only the in-frame ones, with some missing. The repertoire has 27,000 or so clones, approximately 85% of them found once; the top ten carry about a tenth. The chain links TRBV13 to TRBJ2-7; 10 bases map to TRBD2. The specimen was blood. The sequence came from a person in their fifties with breast cancer. As DNA, the CDR3 is TGTGCCAGCAGCTCATGGGGTGTTGAGCGGGGGGGTTACGAGCAGTACTTC. It translates to CASSSWGVERGGYEQYF. Looking up the rest from reference TRBV13 and TRBJ2-7 gives the full variable domain: AAGVIQSPRHLIKEKRETATLKCYPIPRHDTVYWYQQGPGQDPQFLISFYEKMQSDKGSIPDRFSAQQFSDYHSELNMSSLELGDSALYFCASSSWGVERGGYEQYFGPGTRLTVT.